This TCR beta chain came from a study of T cells in tumors after PD-1 blockade. As for the study in general: Treatment was either pembrolizumab 200 mg every 3 weeks or cemiplimab 350 mg every 2 weeks. Some patients also took daily vismodegib 150 mg during anti-PD-1 treatment.

Clones were sequenced by immunoSEQ multiplex PCR, and TCRdb holds only the in-frame ones, with some missing. Of roughly 60,000 clones in the sample, 80% were seen once. The receptor was isolated from a human donor with basal cell carcinoma. The sample here was PBMCs, taken before anti-PD-1 treatment.

The CDR3 nucleotides are TGTGCCAGCAGCCTAAGACAGGGAGTCTCTGGAAACACCATATATTTT. Translating it yields CASSLRQGVSGNTIYF. This chain links TRBV7-6 with TRBJ1-3; 7 nucleotides agree with TRBD1. The CDR3 sequence is 16 residues long. After removal of 5 bases from V and 0 bases from J, the junction contained 7 bases not matched to a gene. Germline loops: CDR1 SGHVS, CDR2 FNYEAQ.